A single sample gave rise to the 5 T cell receptor beta chains below, sequenced in a study of identical twins. TCRdb re-called the 5' RACE reads with MiXCR, one entry per CDR3 protein. This table holds about 220,000 distinct CDR3 sequences, roughly 7.5% found once. These same records also appear under a second study, on yellow fever vaccine responses in identical twins.

Sequencing was carried out using memory (CD45RO+) T cells sorted from blood. The origin of the receptors is a woman aged 18-29 years in good health.

The rearrangement joins TRBV18 to TRBJ1-3, with a weak D call TRBD1 (5 bases). This CDR3 is built from 14 residues. CDR1 is KGHSH, CDR2 LQKENI, per germline. Trimming pared 3 bases from V and 4 bases from J, leaving 10 bases between. The CDR3 sequence: CASSPRDGGNTIYF. In nucleotides, the CDR3 is TGTGCCAGCTCACCCCGGGACGGAGGAAACACCATATATTTT.

The J gene is TRBJ2-7, the V gene TRBV6-2 or TRBV6-3; the match to TRBD2 covers 9 bases. CDR1 MNHEY and CDR2 SVGEGT come from the germline V gene. The CDR3 totals 14 residues. V lost 6 bases to trimming and J lost 4 bases; unmatched junction nucleotides: 7. The CDR3 sequence: CASSIAGEAYEQYF. In DNA form, the CDR3 reads TGTGCCAGCAGCATAGCGGGAGAGGCTTACGAGCAGTACTTC.

Many counts were recorded for this clonotype. The rearrangement uses TRBV11-2 and TRBJ1-6; 8 positions match TRBD1. V lost 2 bases to trimming and J lost 9 bases; unmatched junction nucleotides: 3. The CDR3 extends over 14 amino acids. Germline values: CDR1 SGHAT, CDR2 FQNNGV. CDR3 in amino acids: CASSLQGAGSPLHF. CDR3 in DNA: TGTGCCAGCAGCTTACAGGGGGCTGGTTCACCCCTCCACTTT.

This clonotype was seen many times. V and J are TRBV29-1 and TRBJ2-3, with 10 bases that match TRBD1. This CDR3 spans 16 amino acids. The J segment lost 1 base and the V segment lost 6 bases, leaving 10 bases of the junction unmatched. Germline-derived CDR1 and CDR2 are SQVTM and ANQGSEA. Written as DNA, the CDR3 is TGCAGCGTGGCCGGGACAGGGGTGGATGGCACAGATACGCAGTATTTT. Translating it yields CSVAGTGVDGTDTQYF.

This clonotype was recorded many times. The J gene is TRBJ2-4, the V gene TRBV4-3; 7 bases line up with TRBD1. The CDR3 covers 17 residues. Germline values: CDR1 LGHNA, CDR2 YSLEER. V shed 1 base, J shed 0 bases, and the junction held 6 bases outside the gene matches. The CDR3 DNA reads TGCGCCAGCAGCCAAGCCTGGGACAGACTAGCCAAAAACATTCAGTACTTC. Encoded protein: CASSQAWDRLAKNIQYF.